Below, 10 T cell receptor beta chains from the same sample are listed, as sequenced in a study of T cell responses to AZD1222 COVID-19 vaccine. Assay: immunoSEQ multiplex PCR; the TCRdb copy retains only in-frame clones and omits some. In the table there are about 78,000 clones, around four fifths of which are singletons. The sequencing here drew on peripheral blood, taken on day 0 of AZD1222 vaccination. The receptors here all came from an adult in good health.

The V call is TRBV25-1, the J call TRBJ2-5; possibly TRBD2 for D (5 bases). The CDR3 sequence is 14 residues long. Germline V gene lookup returns CDR1 MGHDK and CDR2 SYGVNS. V was pared by 1 base and J by 4 bases, with 10 bases between. CDR3 residues: CASSEWETLETQYF. DNA of the CDR3: TGTGCCAGCAGTGAATGGGAGACCCTAGAGACCCAGTACTTC. Complete variable domain (other parts from reference TRBV25-1 and TRBJ2-5): EADIYQTPRYLVIGTGKKITLECSQTMGHDKMYWYQQDPGMELHLIHYSYGVNSTEKGDLSSESTVSRIRTEHFPLTLESARPSHTSQYLCASSEWETLETQYFGPGTRLLVL.

This chain uses TRBV27 with TRBJ2-7; TRBD2 matches 11 bases. Looked up from germline, CDR1 is MNHEY and CDR2 is SMNVEV (reference sequence). Trimming removed 4 bases from V and 6 bases from J; junction bases left unmatched: 11. The CDR3 is made up of 16 amino acids. The CDR3 reads CASSSLAGGIRREQYF. Written as DNA, the CDR3 is TGTGCCAGCAGTTCCCTAGCGGGGGGAATTAGGCGCGAGCAGTACTTC.

V and J are TRBV7-8 and TRBJ2-5, with D perhaps matching TRBD2 (6 bases). V lost 1 base, J lost 5 bases, and 14 bases lay in between. Germline CDR1 reads SGHVS; CDR2 reads FQNEAQ. The CDR3 runs 15 residues. This CDR3 reads CASSLDSGHRETQYF. CDR3 in DNA: TGTGCCAGCAGCTTAGATAGCGGCCACCGGGAGACCCAGTACTTC.

This chain connects TRBV19 to TRBJ1-5; weak D call: TRBD1 (6 bases). Germline assignment: CDR1 LNHDA and CDR2 SQIVND (reference sequence). V dropped 7 bases and J dropped 1 base, with 11 bases sitting between them. CDR3 length: 14 residues. CDR3 nucleotides: TGTGCCAGTACCACAGGGAGAAGCAATCAGCCCCAGCATTTT. Encoded protein: CASTTGRSNQPQHF.

Only one count was recorded for this clone. CDR3 loop: CAFRRISGSVNTGELFF. In nucleotides, the CDR3 is TGTGCCTTTCGCCGGATTAGCGGGTCCGTGAACACCGGGGAGCTGTTTTTT. The V gene is TRBV27, the J gene TRBJ2-2; 7 bases fit TRBD2. This CDR3 has 17 amino acids. Germline CDR1 and CDR2: MNHEY and SMNVEV (reference sequence). V trimming: 11 bases; J trimming: 1 base; junction bases outside the gene matches: 16.

This clone has a handful of counts. The chain combines TRBV5-6 with TRBJ1-1; D is perhaps TRBD1 (5 bases). From germline, CDR1 is SGHDT and CDR2 YYEEEE. V gave up 2 bases and J gave up 5 bases, with 16 bases separating them. CDR3 length: 15 amino acids. The CDR3 DNA is TGTGCCAGCAGCTTTCGGACATCTCGGGGAACTGAAGCTTTCTTT. Its translation is CASSFRTSRGTEAFF.

The chain couples TRBV5-6 to TRBJ1-2, with 12 bases fitting TRBD1. The CDR3 is 14 residues long. The germline V gene has CDR1 SGHDT and CDR2 YYEEEE. Trimming cost V 4 bases and J 4 bases; bases outside gene matches: 2. This CDR3 is CASSGTGGVYGYTF. Written as DNA, the CDR3 is TGTGCCAGCAGCGGGACAGGGGGCGTCTATGGCTACACCTTC.

The chain recombines TRBV19 with TRBJ1-5; D gene uncertain. CDR1 is LNHDA, CDR2 SQIVND, per germline (reference sequence). Trimming removed 3 bases from V and 0 bases from J, with 12 bases in between. The CDR3 contains 16 residues. The CDR3 spells CASSMFGRYSNQPQHF. The DNA for the CDR3 is TGTGCCAGTAGTATGTTTGGGAGATATAGCAATCAGCCCCAGCATTTT.

Judged by abundance, this clone is medium-sized. The rearrangement joins TRBV5-5 to TRBJ1-1, with D tentatively TRBD1 (6 bases). The CDR3 spans 13 residues. CDR1 is SGHKS, CDR2 YYEKEE, per germline (reference sequence). V was pared by 2 bases and J by 8 bases, with 13 bases between. Written as DNA, the CDR3 is TGTGCCAGCAGCTTTCGGGTGCAGGGGGAAGCTTTCTTT. The encoded protein is CASSFRVQGEAFF.

CDR3 sequence reads: CASSIGSGGAFLNEQFF. The DNA for the CDR3 is TGTGCCAGTAGTATAGGTAGCGGGGGGGCATTCCTAAATGAGCAGTTCTTC. The chain has TRBV19 and TRBJ2-1; 11 bases align to TRBD2. CDR1 is LNHDA, CDR2 SQIVND, per germline (reference sequence). The CDR3 runs to 17 residues. V lost 1 base, J lost 7 bases, and 9 bases stayed unmatched.